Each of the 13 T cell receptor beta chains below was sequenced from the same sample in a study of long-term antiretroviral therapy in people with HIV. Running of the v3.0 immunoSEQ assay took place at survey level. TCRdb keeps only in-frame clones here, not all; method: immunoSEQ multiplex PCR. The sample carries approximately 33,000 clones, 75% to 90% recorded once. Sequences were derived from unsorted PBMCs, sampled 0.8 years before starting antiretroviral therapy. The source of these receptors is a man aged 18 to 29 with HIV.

The CDR3 region has the DNA TGTGCCAGCAGCTTTTTGATTAGCGGGGGAGGAGAGACCCAGTACTTC. Its translation: CASSFLISGGGETQYF. This sequence joins TRBV7-2 and TRBJ2-5; 9 bases agree with TRBD2. Germline CDR1 SGHTA, CDR2 FQGNSA. This CDR3 contains 16 residues. V lost 3 bases and J lost 4; bases outside the gene matches: 9.

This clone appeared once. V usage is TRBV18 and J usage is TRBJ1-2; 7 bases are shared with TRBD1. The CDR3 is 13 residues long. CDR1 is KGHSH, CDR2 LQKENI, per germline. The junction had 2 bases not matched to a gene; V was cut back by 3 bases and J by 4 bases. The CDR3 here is CASSPEGAYGYTF. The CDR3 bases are TGTGCCAGCTCACCTGAGGGGGCCTATGGCTACACCTTC.

The DNA of the CDR3 is TGTGCCAGCAGCCCTATGTTGCGGGAAAATACGCAGTATTTT. Its translation: CASSPMLRENTQYF. This chain links TRBV6-5 with TRBJ2-3, with D possibly being TRBD2 (6 bases). The germline gives CDR1 MNHEY, CDR2 SVGAGI. The length of the CDR3 is 14 residues. V was shortened by 6 bases and J by 7 bases, with 17 bases between the two germline ends.

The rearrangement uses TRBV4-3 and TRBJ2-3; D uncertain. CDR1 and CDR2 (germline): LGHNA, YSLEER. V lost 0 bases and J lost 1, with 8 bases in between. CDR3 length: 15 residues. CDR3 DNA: TGCGCCAGCAGCCAAGAGGGCAAGGGCACAGATACGCAGTATTTT. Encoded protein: CASSQEGKGTDTQYF.

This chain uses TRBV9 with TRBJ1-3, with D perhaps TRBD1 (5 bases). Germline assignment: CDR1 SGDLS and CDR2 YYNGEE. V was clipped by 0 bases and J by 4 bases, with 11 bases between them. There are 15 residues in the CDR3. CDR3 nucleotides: TGTGCCAGCAGCGTAGCAGGGCGCGGGGGAAACACCATATATTTT. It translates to CASSVAGRGGNTIYF.

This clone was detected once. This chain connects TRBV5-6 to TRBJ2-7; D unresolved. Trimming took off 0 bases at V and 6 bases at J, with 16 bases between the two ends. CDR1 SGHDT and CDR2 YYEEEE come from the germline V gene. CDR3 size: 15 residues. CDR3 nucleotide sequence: TGTGCCAGCAGCTTGGACGGACGGACCTGGGGCGAGCAGTACTTC. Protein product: CASSLDGRTWGEQYF.

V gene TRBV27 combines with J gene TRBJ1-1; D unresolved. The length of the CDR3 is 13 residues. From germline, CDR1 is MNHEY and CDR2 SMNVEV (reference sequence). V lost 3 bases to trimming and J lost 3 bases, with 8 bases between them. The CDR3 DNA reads TGTGCCAGCAGTTTCAACGGGGACACTGAAGCTTTCTTT. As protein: CASSFNGDTEAFF.

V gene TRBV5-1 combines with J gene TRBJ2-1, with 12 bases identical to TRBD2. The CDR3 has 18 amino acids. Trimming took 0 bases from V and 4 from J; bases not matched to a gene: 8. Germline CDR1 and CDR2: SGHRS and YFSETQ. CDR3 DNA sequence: TGCGCCAGCAGCTTGGCAGTAGGACTAGCGGGACGATACAATGAGCAGTTCTTC. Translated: CASSLAVGLAGRYNEQFF.

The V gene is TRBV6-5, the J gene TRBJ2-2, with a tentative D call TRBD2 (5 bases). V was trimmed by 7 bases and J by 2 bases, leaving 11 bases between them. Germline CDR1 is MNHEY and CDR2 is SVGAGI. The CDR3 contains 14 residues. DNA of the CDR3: TGTGCCAGCACGATCGGGATAAACACCGGGGAGCTGTTTTTT. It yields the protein CASTIGINTGELFF.

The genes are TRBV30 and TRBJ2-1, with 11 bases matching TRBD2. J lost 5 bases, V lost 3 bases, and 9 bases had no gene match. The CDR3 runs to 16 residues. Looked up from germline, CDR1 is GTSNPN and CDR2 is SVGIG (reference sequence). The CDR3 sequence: CAWRPILAGGDNEQFF. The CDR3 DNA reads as TGTGCCTGGAGGCCAATCCTAGCGGGAGGTGACAATGAGCAGTTCTTC.

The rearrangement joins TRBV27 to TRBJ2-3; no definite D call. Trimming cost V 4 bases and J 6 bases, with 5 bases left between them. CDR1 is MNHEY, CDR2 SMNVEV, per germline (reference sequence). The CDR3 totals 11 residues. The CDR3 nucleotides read TGTGCCAGCAGTTCGGCCGATACGCAGTATTTT. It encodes CASSSADTQYF.

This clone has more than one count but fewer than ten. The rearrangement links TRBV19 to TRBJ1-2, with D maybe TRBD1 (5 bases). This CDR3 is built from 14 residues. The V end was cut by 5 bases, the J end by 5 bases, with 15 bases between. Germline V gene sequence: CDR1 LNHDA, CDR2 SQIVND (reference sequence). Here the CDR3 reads CASSVRRGEYGYTF. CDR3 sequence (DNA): TGTGCCAGTAGTGTCAGACGGGGGGAGTATGGCTACACCTTC.

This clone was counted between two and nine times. CDR3 nucleotides: TGTGCCAGCAGCCGGACTAGCGGGAGGGAGGAGCAGTACTTC. Translated: CASSRTSGREEQYF. The genes are TRBV6-5 and TRBJ2-7, with TRBD2 matching over 15 bases. CDR3 size: 14 residues. CDR1 is MNHEY and CDR2 is SVGAGI in the germline V gene. With 6 bases clipped from V and 7 bases from J, the junction kept 4 bases outside the gene matches.